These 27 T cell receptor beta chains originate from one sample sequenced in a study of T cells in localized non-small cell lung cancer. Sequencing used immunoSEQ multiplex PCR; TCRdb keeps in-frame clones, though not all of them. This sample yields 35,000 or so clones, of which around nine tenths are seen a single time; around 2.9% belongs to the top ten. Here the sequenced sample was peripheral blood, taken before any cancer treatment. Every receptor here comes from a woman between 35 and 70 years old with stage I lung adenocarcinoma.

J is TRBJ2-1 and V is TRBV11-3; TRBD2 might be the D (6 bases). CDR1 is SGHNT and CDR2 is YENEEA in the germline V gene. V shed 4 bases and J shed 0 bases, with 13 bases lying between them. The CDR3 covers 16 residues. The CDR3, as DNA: TGTGCCAGCAGCTCTCGGGGGTTGGGCTCCTACAATGAGCAGTTCTTC. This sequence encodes CASSSRGLGSYNEQFF.

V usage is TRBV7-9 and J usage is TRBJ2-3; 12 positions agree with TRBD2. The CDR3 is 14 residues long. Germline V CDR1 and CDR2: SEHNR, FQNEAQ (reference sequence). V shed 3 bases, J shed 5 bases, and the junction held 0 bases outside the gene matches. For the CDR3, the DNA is TGTGCCAGCAGCTTGACTAGCGGGAGAGATACGCAGTATTTT. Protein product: CASSLTSGRDTQYF.

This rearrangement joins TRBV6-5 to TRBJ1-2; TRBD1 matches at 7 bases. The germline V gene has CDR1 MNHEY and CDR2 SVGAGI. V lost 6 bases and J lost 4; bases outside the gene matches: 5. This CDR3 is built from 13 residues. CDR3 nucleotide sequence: TGTGCCAGCAGAGGACAGGAACTCTATGGCTACACCTTC. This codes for CASRGQELYGYTF.

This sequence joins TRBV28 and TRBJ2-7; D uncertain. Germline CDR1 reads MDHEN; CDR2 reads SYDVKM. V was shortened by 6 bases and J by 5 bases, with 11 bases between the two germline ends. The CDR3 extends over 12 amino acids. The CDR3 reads CASSPNINEQYF. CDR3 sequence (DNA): TGTGCCAGCAGCCCAAATATCAACGAGCAGTACTTC.

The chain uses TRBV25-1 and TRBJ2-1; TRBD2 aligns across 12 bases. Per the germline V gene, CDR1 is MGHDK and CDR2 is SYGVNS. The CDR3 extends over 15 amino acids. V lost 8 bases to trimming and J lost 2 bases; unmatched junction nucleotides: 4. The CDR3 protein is CASGLAGFPYNEQFF. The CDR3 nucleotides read TGTGCCAGCGGACTAGCGGGATTTCCCTACAATGAGCAGTTCTTC.

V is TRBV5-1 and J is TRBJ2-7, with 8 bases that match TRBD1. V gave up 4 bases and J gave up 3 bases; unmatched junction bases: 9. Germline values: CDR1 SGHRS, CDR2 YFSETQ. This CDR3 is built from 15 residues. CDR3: CASSPLAGGDYEQYF. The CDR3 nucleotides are TGCGCCAGCAGCCCCTTGGCAGGGGGCGACTACGAGCAGTACTTC. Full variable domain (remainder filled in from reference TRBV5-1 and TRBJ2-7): KAGVTQTPRYLIKTRGQQVTLSCSPISGHRSVSWYQQTPGQGLQFLFEYFSETQRNKGNFPGRFSGRQFSNSRSEMNVSTLELGDSALYLCASSPLAGGDYEQYFGPGTRLTVT.

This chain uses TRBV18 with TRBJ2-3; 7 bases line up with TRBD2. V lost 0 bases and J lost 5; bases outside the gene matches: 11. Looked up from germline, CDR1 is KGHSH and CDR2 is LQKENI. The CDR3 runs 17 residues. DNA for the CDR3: TGTGCCAGCTCACCACCTATGCCTAGGGGCGGGGGAGATACGCAGTATTTT. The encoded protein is CASSPPMPRGGGDTQYF.

CDR3 nucleotide sequence: TGTGCCATCAGTGAGTCGACAGGGGGCGGTGAAAAACTGTTTTTT. Translation gives CAISESTGGGEKLFF. This rearrangement joins TRBV10-3 to TRBJ1-4; 10 bases fit TRBD1. CDR1 ENHRY and CDR2 SYGVKD come from the germline V gene. The CDR3 has 15 amino acids. Trimming at V came to 0 bases and at J to 7 bases, leaving 2 bases not matched to a gene.

CDR3 DNA: TGTGCCTGGAGGCGACAGGGTCGCAATGAAAAACTGTTTTTT. Residues: CAWRRQGRNEKLFF. This chain connects TRBV30 to TRBJ1-4; 7 bases line up with TRBD1. CDR1 is GTSNPN, CDR2 SVGIG, per germline (reference sequence). This CDR3 comprises 14 residues. Trimming cost V 3 bases and J 5 bases; bases outside gene matches: 6.

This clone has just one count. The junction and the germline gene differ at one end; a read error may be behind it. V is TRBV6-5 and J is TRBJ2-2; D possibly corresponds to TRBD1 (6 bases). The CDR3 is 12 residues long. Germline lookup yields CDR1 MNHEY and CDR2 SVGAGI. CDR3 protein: CAGSLRVTGLFF. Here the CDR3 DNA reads TGTGCCGGCAGTTTACGGGTGACAGGGCTGTTTTTT.

The CDR3 region is CAWSVTTQYF. CDR3 coding DNA: TGTGCCTGGAGTGTTACAACGCAGTATTTT. The rearrangement joins TRBV30 to TRBJ2-3, with D unresolved. This CDR3 region has 10 residues. Germline CDR1 and CDR2: GTSNPN and SVGIG (reference sequence). V dropped 0 bases and J dropped 9 bases, with 4 bases sitting between them.

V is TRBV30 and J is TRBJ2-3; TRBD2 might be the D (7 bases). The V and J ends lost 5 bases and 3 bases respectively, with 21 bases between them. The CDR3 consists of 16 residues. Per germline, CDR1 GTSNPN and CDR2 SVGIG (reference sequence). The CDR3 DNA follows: TGTGCCTGGGACGGGGGGCGGGCGACGTTAACAGATACGCAGTATTTT. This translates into CAWDGGRATLTDTQYF. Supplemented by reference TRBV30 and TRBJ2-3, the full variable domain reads SQTIHQWPATLVQPVGSPLSLECTVEGTSNPNLYWYRQAAGRGLQLLFYSVGIGQISSEVPQNLSASRPQDRQFILSSKKLLLSDSGFYLCAWDGGRATLTDTQYFGPGTRLTVL.

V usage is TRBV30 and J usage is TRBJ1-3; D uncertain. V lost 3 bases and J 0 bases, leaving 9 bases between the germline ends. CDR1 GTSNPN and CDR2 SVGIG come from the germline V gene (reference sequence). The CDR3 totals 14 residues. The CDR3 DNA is TGTGCCTGGAGGGTGGTCGGCTCTGGAAACACCATATATTTT. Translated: CAWRVVGSGNTIYF.

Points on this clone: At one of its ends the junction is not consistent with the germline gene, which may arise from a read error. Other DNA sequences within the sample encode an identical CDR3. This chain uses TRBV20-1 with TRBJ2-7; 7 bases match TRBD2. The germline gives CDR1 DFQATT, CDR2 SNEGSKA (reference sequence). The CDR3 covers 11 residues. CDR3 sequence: CSASGAYEQYF. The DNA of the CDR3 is TGCAGTGCCAGCGGGGCCTATGAGCAGTACTTC.

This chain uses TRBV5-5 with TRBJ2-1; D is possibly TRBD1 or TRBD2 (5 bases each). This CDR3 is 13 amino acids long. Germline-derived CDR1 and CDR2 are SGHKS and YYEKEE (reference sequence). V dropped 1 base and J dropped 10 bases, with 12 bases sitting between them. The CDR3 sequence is CASSLWGAGEQFF. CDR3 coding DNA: TGTGCCAGCAGCTTGTGGGGAGCAGGGGAGCAGTTCTTC.

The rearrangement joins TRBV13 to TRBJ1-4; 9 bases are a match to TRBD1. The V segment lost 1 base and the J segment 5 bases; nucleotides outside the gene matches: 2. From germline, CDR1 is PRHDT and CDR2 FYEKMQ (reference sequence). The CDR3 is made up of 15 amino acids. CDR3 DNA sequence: TGTGCCAGCAGCTTAGCTGGGACAGGGAATGAAAAACTGTTTTTT. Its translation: CASSLAGTGNEKLFF.

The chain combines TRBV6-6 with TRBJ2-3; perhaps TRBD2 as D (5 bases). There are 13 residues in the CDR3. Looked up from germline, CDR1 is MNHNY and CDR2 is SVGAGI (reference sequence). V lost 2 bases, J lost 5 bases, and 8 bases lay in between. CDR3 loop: CASSYPEGDTQYF. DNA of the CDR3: TGTGCCAGCAGTTACCCCGAGGGAGATACGCAGTATTTT.

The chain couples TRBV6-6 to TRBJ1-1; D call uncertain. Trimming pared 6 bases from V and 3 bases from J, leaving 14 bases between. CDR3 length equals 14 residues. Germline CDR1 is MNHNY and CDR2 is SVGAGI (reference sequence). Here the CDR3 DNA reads TGTGCCAGCAGCAACGACCGCCGGGACACTGAAGCTTTCTTT. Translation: CASSNDRRDTEAFF.

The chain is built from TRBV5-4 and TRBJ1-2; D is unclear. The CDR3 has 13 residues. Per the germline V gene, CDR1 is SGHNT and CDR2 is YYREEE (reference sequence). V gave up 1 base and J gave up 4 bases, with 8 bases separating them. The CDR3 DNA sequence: TGTGCCAGCAGCTTGAACGGCCCCTATGGCTACACCTTC. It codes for CASSLNGPYGYTF.

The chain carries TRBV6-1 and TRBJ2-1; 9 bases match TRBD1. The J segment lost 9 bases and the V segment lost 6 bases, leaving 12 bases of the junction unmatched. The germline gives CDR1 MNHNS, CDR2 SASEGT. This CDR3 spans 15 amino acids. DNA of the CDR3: TGTGCCAGCAGCCTTCTTGGACAGGGGCGGAGTGAGCAGTTCTTC. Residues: CASSLLGQGRSEQFF.

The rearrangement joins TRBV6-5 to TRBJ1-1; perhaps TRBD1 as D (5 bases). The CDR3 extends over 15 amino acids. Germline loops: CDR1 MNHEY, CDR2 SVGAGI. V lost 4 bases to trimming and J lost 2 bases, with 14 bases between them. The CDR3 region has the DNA TGTGCCAGCAGTTTACCGGGGACGTTAAACACTGAAGCTTTCTTT. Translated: CASSLPGTLNTEAFF.

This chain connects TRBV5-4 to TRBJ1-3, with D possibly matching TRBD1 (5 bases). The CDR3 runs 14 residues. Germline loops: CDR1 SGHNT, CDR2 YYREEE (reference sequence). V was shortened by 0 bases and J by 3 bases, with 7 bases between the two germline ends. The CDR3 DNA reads TGTGCCAGCAGCTTGGGGGACGTTGGAAACACCATATATTTT. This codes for CASSLGDVGNTIYF.

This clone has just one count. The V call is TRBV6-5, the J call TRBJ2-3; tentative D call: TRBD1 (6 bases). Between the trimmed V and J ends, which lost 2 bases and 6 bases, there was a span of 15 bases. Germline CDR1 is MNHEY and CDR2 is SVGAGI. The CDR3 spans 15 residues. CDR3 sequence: CASSYPGSRGDTQYF. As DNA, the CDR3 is TGTGCCAGCAGTTACCCGGGGTCTAGGGGGGATACGCAGTATTTT.

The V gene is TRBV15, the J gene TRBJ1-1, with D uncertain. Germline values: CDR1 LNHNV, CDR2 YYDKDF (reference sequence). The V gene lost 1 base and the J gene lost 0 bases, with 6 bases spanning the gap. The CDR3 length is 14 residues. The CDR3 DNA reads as TGTGCCACCAGCAGAGGTCAGGTGAACACTGAAGCTTTCTTT. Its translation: CATSRGQVNTEAFF.

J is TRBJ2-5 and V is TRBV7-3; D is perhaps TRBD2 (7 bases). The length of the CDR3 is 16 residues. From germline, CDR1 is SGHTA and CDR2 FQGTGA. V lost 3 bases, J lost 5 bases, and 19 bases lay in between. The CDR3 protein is CASSLGGAGAGETQYF. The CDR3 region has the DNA TGTGCCAGCAGCTTGGGGGGCGCGGGAGCGGGGGAGACCCAGTACTTC. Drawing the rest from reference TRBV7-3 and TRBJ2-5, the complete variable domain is GAGVSQTPSNKVTEKGKYVELRCDPISGHTALYWYRQSLGQGPEFLIYFQGTGAADDSGLPNDRFFAVRPEGSVSTLKIQRTERGDSAVYLCASSLGGAGAGETQYFGPGTRLLVL.

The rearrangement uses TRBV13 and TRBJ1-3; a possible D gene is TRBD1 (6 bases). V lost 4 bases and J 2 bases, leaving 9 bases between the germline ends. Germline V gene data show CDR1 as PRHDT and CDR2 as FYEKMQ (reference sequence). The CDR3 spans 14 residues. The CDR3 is CASSSYRAGNTIYF. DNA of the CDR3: TGTGCCAGCAGCTCGTACAGGGCTGGAAACACCATATATTTT.

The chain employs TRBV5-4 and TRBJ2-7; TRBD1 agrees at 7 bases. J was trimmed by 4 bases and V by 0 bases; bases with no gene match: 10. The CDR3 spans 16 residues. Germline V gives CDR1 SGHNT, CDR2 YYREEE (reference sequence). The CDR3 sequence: CASSLGGTGALYEQYF. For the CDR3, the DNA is TGTGCCAGCAGCTTGGGAGGAACAGGGGCCCTTTACGAGCAGTACTTC.